This TCR beta chain comes out of a study of molecular identifiers for immune sequencing clone quantification. This CDR3 contains 15 residues. V was clipped by 4 bases and J by 3 bases; unmatched bases: 9. TCRdb passed the PCR reads through MiXCR, listing each CDR3 protein once. Found here are 70,000 to 95,000 distinct CDR3 sequences, about 20% of them singletons; the top ten hold roughly 0.93%. Libraries used roughly 18,000 to 1,000,000 sorted naive CD8 T cells and 10%, 30% or 50% RNA input. The specimen sequenced was naive CD8+ T cells from blood, with Jurkat cell RNA spiked in. Noted subset: FACS-sorted CD8+CD4-CCR7+CD45RA+ naive T cells. The chain recombines TRBV12-3 or TRBV12-4 with TRBJ2-7, with TRBD1 matching 7 bases. This receptor was taken from a human donor in good health. Some libraries in this study had Jurkat cell RNA spiked in. The CDR3 reads CASSYGTEEIYEQYF. CDR3 in DNA: TGTGCCAGCAGTTACGGGACAGAGGAAATCTACGAGCAGTACTTC.